This TCR beta chain was captured in a study of Tregs in tolerant kidney transplant recipients. V shed 3 bases and J shed 4 bases, with 16 bases lying between them. Germline V gene sequence: CDR1 SGHDT, CDR2 YYEEEE. The CDR3 is 15 amino acids. Notes on this clone: Its antigen is unknown. The read finishes 3 residues shy of the CDR3 end, and the germline J gene is used to complete it.

Assay used: immunoSEQ multiplex PCR; TCRdb lists only in-frame clones, some missing. The sample table sets out 25,000 to 35,000 clones. The nonmyeloablative bone marrow transplants came from related graft donors, with transient mixed chimerism. CD4+CD25+CD127- Tregs, CD4+CD25- non-Tregs, CD4 and CD8 cells were sorted. Study-wide results and caveats: Tregs expanded with activated donor B cells seemed most donor-specific. Biological reproducibility was not directly addressed, but technical replication error appeared minimal.

Sequences were derived from CD4+ T cells from blood (PBMCs), sampled 24 months after the transplant. This TCR came from a human patient who received a combined kidney and bone marrow transplant. Some of the T cells might come from the graft donor. The chain carries TRBV5-6 and TRBJ2-5, with a possible D match to TRBD2 (7 bases). The part of the CDR3 DNA that was read is TGTGCCAGCAGCTGGGGGGGGCGCGAGACAGAGACC. It translates to CASSWGGRETET. The full CDR3 protein is CASSWGGRETETQYF. Combining the CDR3 with reference TRBV5-6 and TRBJ2-5 gives the whole variable domain DAGVTQSPTHLIKTRGQQVTLRCSPKSGHDTVSWYQQALGQGPQFIFQYYEEEERQRGNFPDRFSGHQFPNYSSELNVNALLLGDSALYLCASSWGGRETETQYFGPGTRLLVL.